The 14 T cell receptor beta chains reported below all come from one sample, sequenced in a study of T-cell memory formation after mild COVID-19. In TCRdb, the 5' RACE reads were re-called with MiXCR into one record per CDR3 protein. The data show some 150,000 distinct CDR3 sequences, 15% to 20% seen once. Specimen: PBMCs or a T cell subset sorted from them (not recorded which). The receptors come from an adult woman who had mild COVID-19 (a few samples of this study predate the infection). Cell type and time point are not known.

This clonotype was found a few times. The chain is built from TRBV6-5 and TRBJ2-3; 7 bases fit TRBD2. CDR1 MNHEY and CDR2 SVGAGI come from the germline V gene. V dropped 6 bases and J dropped 1; count of bases not matched to a gene: 7. The CDR3 spans 15 residues. CDR3 DNA: TGTGCCAGCAGCTTGGCGGGGGTAGGCACAGATACGCAGTATTTT. This sequence encodes CASSLAGVGTDTQYF.

V and J are TRBV28 and TRBJ2-3; D might be TRBD2 (6 bases). The V and J ends lost 3 bases and 2 bases respectively, with 18 bases between them. This CDR3 region has 17 residues. CDR1 is MDHEN and CDR2 is SYDVKM in the germline V gene. The CDR3 region has the DNA TGTGCCAGCAGTTTCCACAGAGCGGGCACGACCACAGATACGCAGTATTTT. Residues: CASSFHRAGTTTDTQYF.

The chain combines TRBV5-1 with TRBJ2-1; a weak D match, TRBD2 (6 bases). Germline lookup yields CDR1 SGHRS and CDR2 YFSETQ. Trimming took 1 base from V and 6 from J, leaving 14 bases between them. This CDR3 spans 15 amino acids. The CDR3, as DNA: TGCGCCAGCAGCTTGTACGTGGGAGGCAGCAATGAGCAGTTCTTC. Amino acid sequence: CASSLYVGGSNEQFF.

This chain connects TRBV7-8 to TRBJ1-6; 8 nucleotides line up with TRBD1. CDR1 is SGHVS, CDR2 FQNEAQ, per germline. The length of the CDR3 is 15 residues. V lost 3 bases and J lost 7; bases outside the gene matches: 5. CDR3 DNA: TGTGCCAGCAGCTTTGGGGACAGGTTAAATTCACCCCTCCACTTT. Translation: CASSFGDRLNSPLHF.

This clonotype came up a few times. The chain links TRBV18 to TRBJ1-1; 8 bases line up with TRBD1. The CDR3 spans 14 residues. CDR1 is KGHSH, CDR2 LQKENI, per germline. After removal of 6 bases from V and 3 bases from J, the junction contained 6 bases not matched to a gene. This chain's CDR3 is CASSPDRGHTEAFF. CDR3 bases: TGTGCCAGCTCGCCCGACAGGGGACACACTGAAGCTTTCTTT.

The V and J genes are TRBV12-3 or TRBV12-4 and TRBJ1-6; D not resolved. The CDR3 totals 11 residues. V lost 5 bases and J lost 14, with 10 bases in between. CDR3 residues: CASSGGRALHF. CDR3 DNA: TGTGCCAGCAGTGGTGGACGGGCCCTCCACTTT.

This clonotype came up a few times. The rearrangement links TRBV6-5 to TRBJ2-3; unclear D gene. Between the trimmed V and J ends, which lost 0 bases and 4 bases, there was a span of 14 bases. There are 16 residues in the CDR3. The germline gives CDR1 MNHEY, CDR2 SVGAGI. CDR3: CASSYSFSRTADTQYF. CDR3 nucleotide sequence: TGTGCCAGCAGTTACTCGTTTTCCAGAACAGCAGATACGCAGTATTTT.

This chain uses TRBV4-3 with TRBJ1-5; D is undetermined. There are 16 residues in the CDR3. V was pared by 1 base and J by 3 bases, with 13 bases between. In germline, CDR1 is LGHNA, CDR2 YSLEER. The CDR3, as DNA: TGCGCCAGCAGCCAAGTATTGGAAGGTCCCAATCAGCCCCAGCATTTT. Amino acids: CASSQVLEGPNQPQHF.

This clonotype was counted only a few times. CDR3 residues: CSASQIEVRFLDQYF. For the CDR3, the DNA is TGCAGTGCCAGCCAAATAGAGGTCCGCTTCCTGGACCAGTACTTC. The rearrangement uses TRBV20-1 and TRBJ2-5; D gene ambiguous. Germline-derived CDR1 and CDR2 are DFQATT and SNEGSKA (reference sequence). V lost 6 bases and J 10 bases, leaving 27 bases between the germline ends. This CDR3 contains 15 residues.

This clonotype was detected only a few times. The J gene is TRBJ1-2, the V gene TRBV12-3 or TRBV12-4; unclear D gene. The CDR3 runs to 13 residues. Trimming removed 2 bases from V and 0 bases from J, with 4 bases in between. This chain's CDR3 is CASSLSPNYGYTF. In nucleotides, the CDR3 is TGTGCCAGCAGTTTAAGTCCTAACTATGGCTACACCTTC.

This clonotype is medium-sized in the sample. The chain joins TRBV20-1 to TRBJ2-1; D perhaps matches TRBD2 (6 bases). V was cut by 7 bases and J by 5 bases, with 12 bases left in between. CDR1 and CDR2 from the germline V gene are DFQATT and SNEGSKA (reference sequence). The CDR3 is 12 amino acids. The CDR3, as DNA: TGCAGTGTGCGGGGCCGCGACAATGAGCAGTTCTTC. Protein: CSVRGRDNEQFF.

The chain employs TRBV5-1 and TRBJ1-1; possibly TRBD1 for D (5 bases). Germline assignment: CDR1 SGHRS and CDR2 YFSETQ. This CDR3 comprises 14 residues. Trimming pared 0 bases from V and 4 bases from J, leaving 10 bases between. The CDR3 region has the DNA TGCGCCAGCAGCTTGGCCCCAGGGACCACTGAAGCTTTCTTT. Protein product: CASSLAPGTTEAFF.

This chain links TRBV12-3 or TRBV12-4 with TRBJ1-1; D not resolved. CDR3 length: 13 amino acids. V was shortened by 5 bases and J by 1 base, with 8 bases between the two germline ends. CDR3 residues: CASSEHQNTEAFF. The CDR3 region has the DNA TGTGCCAGCAGTGAACATCAGAACACTGAAGCTTTCTTT.

The rearrangement uses TRBV20-1 and TRBJ1-5, with 8 bases identical to TRBD1. The junction had 9 bases not matched to a gene; V was cut back by 5 bases and J by 0 bases. From germline, CDR1 is DFQATT and CDR2 SNEGSKA (reference sequence). The CDR3 totals 16 residues. The CDR3 DNA reads as TGCAGTGCTTCGGGACAGGCGGGCTTTAGCAATCAGCCCCAGCATTTT. Protein: CSASGQAGFSNQPQHF.